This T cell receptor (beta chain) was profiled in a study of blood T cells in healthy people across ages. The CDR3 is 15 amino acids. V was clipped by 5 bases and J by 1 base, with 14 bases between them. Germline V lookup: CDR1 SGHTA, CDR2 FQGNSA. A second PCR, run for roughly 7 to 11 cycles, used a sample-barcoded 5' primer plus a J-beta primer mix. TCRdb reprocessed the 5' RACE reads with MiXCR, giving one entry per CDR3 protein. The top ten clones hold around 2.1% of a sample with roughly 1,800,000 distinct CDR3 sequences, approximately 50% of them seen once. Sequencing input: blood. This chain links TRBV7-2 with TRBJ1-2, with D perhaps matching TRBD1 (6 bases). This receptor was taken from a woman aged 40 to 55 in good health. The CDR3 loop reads CASSREQGNNYGYTF. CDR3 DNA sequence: TGTGCCAGCAGCCGGGAACAGGGAAATAACTATGGCTACACCTTC.